This T cell receptor beta chain was recovered during a study of identical twins. This CDR3 region has 14 residues. V gave up 0 bases and J gave up 13 bases, with 16 bases separating them. From germline, CDR1 is MNHEY and CDR2 SVGAGI. TCRdb passed the 5' RACE reads through MiXCR, listing each CDR3 protein once. The sample has about 500,000 distinct CDR3 sequences; 13% to 15% are singletons. The same data also went into a second study, on yellow fever vaccine responses in identical twins. That report adds: Reports say the vaccine T cell response in twins looked partly convergent and partly personalized.

This rearrangement joins TRBV6-5 to TRBJ2-1; D might be TRBD2 (5 bases). Sequenced: CD4+ T cells sorted from blood. The sequence came from a woman younger than 35 in good health. CDR3 loop: CASSYSSELGGQFF. The CDR3 nucleotides read TGTGCCAGCAGTTACTCTTCCGAACTCGGAGGTCAGTTCTTC.